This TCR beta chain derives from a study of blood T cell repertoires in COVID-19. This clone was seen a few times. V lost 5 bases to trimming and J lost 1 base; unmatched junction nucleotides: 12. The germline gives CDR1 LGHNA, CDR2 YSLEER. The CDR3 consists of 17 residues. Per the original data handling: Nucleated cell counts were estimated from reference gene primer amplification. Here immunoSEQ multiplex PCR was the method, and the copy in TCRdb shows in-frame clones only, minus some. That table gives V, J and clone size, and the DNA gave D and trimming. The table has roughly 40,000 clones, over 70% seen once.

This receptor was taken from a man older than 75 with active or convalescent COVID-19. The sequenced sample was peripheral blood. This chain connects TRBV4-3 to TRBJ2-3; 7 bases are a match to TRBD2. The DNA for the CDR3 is TGCGCCAGCAGCGTCCGACTAGCCGCTTCGGGCACAGATACGCAGTATTTT. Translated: CASSVRLAASGTDTQYF.